These T cell receptor beta chains were read from a single sample in a study of T cell responses to AZD1222 COVID-19 vaccine. This table comes from immunoSEQ multiplex PCR, and its TCRdb copy is limited to in-frame clones, with some not included. The sample records 130,000 or so clones, 92% being singletons. The sequenced sample was peripheral blood, obtained on day 0 of AZD1222 vaccination. These receptors all come from an adult in good health. Both conserved end residues are part of each CDR3. A D gene is named only where the DNA matches it firmly. Clone size is not always given. Where it is, it says once, few, many or a class for expanded clones.

d_call: .; clone_size: .; v_call: TRBV6-5; j_call: TRBJ2-5; cdr3_aa: CASSYSGTFGETQYF; cdr3_nt: TGTGCCAGCAGTTACTCGGGAACCTTCGGAGAGACCCAGTACTTC
d_call: .; clone_size: .; v_call: TRBV1; j_call: TRBJ2-2; cdr3_aa: CTSSQEELGGRYTGELFF; cdr3_nt: TGCACCAGCAGCCAAGAAGAGTTGGGGGGCAGATACACCGGGGAGCTGTTTTTT
d_call: TRBD2; clone_size: .; v_call: TRBV29-1; j_call: TRBJ2-1; cdr3_aa: CSVEGTSGGAIEQFF; cdr3_nt: TGCAGCGTTGAGGGGACTAGCGGGGGGGCCATCGAGCAGTTCTTC
d_call: .; clone_size: .; v_call: TRBV12-3/TRBV12-4; j_call: TRBJ2-5; cdr3_aa: CASSLERRETQYF; cdr3_nt: TGTGCCAGCAGTTTGGAGCGGAGGGAGACCCAGTACTTC
d_call: TRBD1; clone_size: .; v_call: TRBV7-6; j_call: TRBJ2-7; cdr3_aa: CASSSIDPGQGLHEQYF; cdr3_nt: TGTGCCAGCAGCTCTATCGATCCGGGACAGGGCCTCCACGAGCAGTACTTC
d_call: .; clone_size: once; v_call: TRBV5-1; j_call: TRBJ2-1; cdr3_aa: CASSLVGYAYNEQFF; cdr3_nt: TGCGCCAGCAGCTTGGTGGGGTACGCCTACAATGAGCAGTTCTTC
d_call: TRBD1; clone_size: .; v_call: TRBV13; j_call: TRBJ1-5; cdr3_aa: CASGQDNQPQHF; cdr3_nt: TGTGCCAGCGGACAGGACAATCAGCCCCAGCATTTT
d_call: .; clone_size: once; v_call: TRBV2; j_call: TRBJ1-2; cdr3_aa: CASMSNSYGYTF; cdr3_nt: TGTGCCAGCATGAGTAACAGCTATGGCTACACCTTC
d_call: TRBD1; clone_size: .; v_call: TRBV7-8; j_call: TRBJ1-2; cdr3_aa: CASSRQQGVGYTF; cdr3_nt: TGTGCCAGCAGCCGACAACAGGGGGTTGGCTACACCTTC
d_call: .; clone_size: .; v_call: TRBV12-5; j_call: TRBJ2-7; cdr3_aa: CASGFSSGMREQYF; cdr3_nt: TGTGCTAGTGGTTTTAGTTCTGGGATGAGGGAGCAGTACTTC
d_call: .; clone_size: .; v_call: TRBV29-1; j_call: TRBJ1-1; cdr3_aa: CSVEVREGTEAFF; cdr3_nt: TGCAGCGTTGAAGTCAGGGAGGGCACTGAAGCTTTCTTT
d_call: TRBD2; clone_size: .; v_call: TRBV10-3; j_call: TRBJ2-7; cdr3_aa: CAISESGGPYEQYF; cdr3_nt: TGTGCCATCAGTGAGTCGGGAGGGCCGTACGAGCAGTACTTC
d_call: .; clone_size: once; v_call: TRBV29-1; j_call: TRBJ1-1; cdr3_aa: CSGSRGYRGTEAFF; cdr3_nt: TGCAGCGGGTCCAGGGGTTATAGGGGCACTGAAGCTTTCTTT
d_call: .; clone_size: .; v_call: TRBV6-5; j_call: TRBJ2-7; cdr3_aa: CASSYQGSSSYEQYF; cdr3_nt: TGTGCCAGCAGTTATCAGGGTTCAAGCTCCTACGAGCAGTACTTC
d_call: .; clone_size: .; v_call: TRBV2; j_call: TRBJ1-3; cdr3_aa: CASSELSNTIYF; cdr3_nt: TGTGCCAGCAGTGAGCTCAGCAACACCATATATTTT
d_call: .; clone_size: .; v_call: TRBV5-6; j_call: TRBJ1-6; cdr3_aa: CASRNRNSPLHF; cdr3_nt: TGTGCCAGCAGAAACAGGAATTCACCCCTCCACTTT